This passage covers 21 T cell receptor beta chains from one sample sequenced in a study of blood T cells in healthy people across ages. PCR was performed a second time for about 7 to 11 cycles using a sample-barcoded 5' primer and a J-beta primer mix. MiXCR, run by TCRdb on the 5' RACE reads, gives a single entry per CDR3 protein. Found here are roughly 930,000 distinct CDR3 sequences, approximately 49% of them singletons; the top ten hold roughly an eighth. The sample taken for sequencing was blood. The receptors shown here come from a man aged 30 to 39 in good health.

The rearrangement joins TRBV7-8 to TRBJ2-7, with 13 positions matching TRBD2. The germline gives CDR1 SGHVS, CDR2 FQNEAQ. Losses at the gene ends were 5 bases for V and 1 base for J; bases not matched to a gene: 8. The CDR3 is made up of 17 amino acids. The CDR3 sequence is CASSLTSGGGLSYEQYF. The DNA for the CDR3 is TGTGCCAGCAGCCTAACTAGCGGGGGGGGCCTTTCCTACGAGCAGTACTTC.

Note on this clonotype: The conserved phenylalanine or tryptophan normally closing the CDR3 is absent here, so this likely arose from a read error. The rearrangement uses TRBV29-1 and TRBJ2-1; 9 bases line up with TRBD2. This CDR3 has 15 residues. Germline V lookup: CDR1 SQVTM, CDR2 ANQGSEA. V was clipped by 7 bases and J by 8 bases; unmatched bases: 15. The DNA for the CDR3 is TGCAGCGGCAGACAGACTAGCGGCGGATCCGATGAGCAGTTCTCC. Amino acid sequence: CSGRQTSGGSDEQFS.

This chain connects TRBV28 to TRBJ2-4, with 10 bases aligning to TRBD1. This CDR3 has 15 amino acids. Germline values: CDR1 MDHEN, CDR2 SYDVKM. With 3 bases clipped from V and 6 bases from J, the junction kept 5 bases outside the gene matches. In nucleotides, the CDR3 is TGTGCCAGCAGTTTTGTGACAGGGGGCACAAACATTCAGTACTTC. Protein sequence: CASSFVTGGTNIQYF.

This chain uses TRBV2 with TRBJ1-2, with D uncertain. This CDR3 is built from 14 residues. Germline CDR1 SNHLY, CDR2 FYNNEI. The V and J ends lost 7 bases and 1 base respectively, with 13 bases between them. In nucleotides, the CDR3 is TGTGCCAGCAACGAAAGGGAGCTTAACTATGGCTACACCTTC. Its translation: CASNERELNYGYTF.

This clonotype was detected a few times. The CDR3 is CASSFGGAESYTF. The CDR3 nucleotides read TGTGCCAGCAGTTTCGGGGGGGCCGAGAGCTACACCTTC. The rearrangement uses TRBV27 and TRBJ1-2; D may be TRBD1 (6 bases). V gave up 3 bases and J gave up 9 bases, with 14 bases separating them. The CDR3 is made up of 13 amino acids. CDR1 and CDR2 from the germline V gene are MNHEY and SMNVEV (reference sequence).

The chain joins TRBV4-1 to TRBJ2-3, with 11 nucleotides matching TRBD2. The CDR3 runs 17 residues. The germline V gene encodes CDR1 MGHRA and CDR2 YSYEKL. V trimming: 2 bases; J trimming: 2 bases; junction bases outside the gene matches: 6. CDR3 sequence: CASSQRGLADATDTQYF. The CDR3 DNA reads TGCGCCAGCAGCCAAAGGGGACTAGCGGATGCCACAGATACGCAGTATTTT.

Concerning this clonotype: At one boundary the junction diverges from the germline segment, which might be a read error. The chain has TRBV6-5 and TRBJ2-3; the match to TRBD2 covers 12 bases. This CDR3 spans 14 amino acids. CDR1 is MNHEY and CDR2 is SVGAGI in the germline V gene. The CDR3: CASSWTSGADTQYF. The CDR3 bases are TGTGCCAGCAGTTGGACTAGCGGGGCAGACACGCAGTATTTT.

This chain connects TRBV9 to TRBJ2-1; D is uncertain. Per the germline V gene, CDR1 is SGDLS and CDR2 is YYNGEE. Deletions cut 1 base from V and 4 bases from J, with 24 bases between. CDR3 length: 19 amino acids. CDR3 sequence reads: CASSVTESPRLLRYNEQFF. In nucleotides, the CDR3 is TGTGCCAGCAGCGTAACAGAAAGCCCACGCCTGCTCCGGTACAATGAGCAGTTCTTC. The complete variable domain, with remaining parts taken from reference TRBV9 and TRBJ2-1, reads DSGVTQTPKHLITATGQRVTLRCSPRSGDLSVYWYQQSLDQGLQFLIQYYNGEERAKGNILERFSAQQFPDLHSELNLSSLELGDSALYFCASSVTESPRLLRYNEQFFGPGTRLTVL.

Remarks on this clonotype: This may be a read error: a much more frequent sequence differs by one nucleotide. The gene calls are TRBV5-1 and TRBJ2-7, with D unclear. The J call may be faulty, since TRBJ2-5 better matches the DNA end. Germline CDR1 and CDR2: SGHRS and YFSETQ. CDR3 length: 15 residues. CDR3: CASSLVVARQETQYF. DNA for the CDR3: TGCGCCAGCAGCTTGGTGGTGGCCCGGCAAGAGACCCAGTACTTC.

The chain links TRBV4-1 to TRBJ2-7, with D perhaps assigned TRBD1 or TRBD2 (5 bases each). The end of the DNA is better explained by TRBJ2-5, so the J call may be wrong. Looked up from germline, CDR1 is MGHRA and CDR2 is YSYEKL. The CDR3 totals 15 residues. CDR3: CASSQAGTLGETQYF. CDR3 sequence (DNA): TGCGCCAGCAGCCAGGCAGGGACCCTTGGGGAGACCCAGTACTTC.

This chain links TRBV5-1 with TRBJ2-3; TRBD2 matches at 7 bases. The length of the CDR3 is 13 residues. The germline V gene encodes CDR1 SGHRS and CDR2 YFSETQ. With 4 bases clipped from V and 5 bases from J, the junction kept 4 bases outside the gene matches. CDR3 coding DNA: TGCGCCAGCAGCGCGGGGGTGGAAGATACGCAGTATTTT. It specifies CASSAGVEDTQYF.

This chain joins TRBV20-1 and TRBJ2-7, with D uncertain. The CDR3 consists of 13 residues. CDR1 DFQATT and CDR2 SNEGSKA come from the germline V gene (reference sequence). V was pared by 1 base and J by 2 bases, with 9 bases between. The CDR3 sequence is CSARGIEAYEQYF. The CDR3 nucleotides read TGCAGTGCTAGAGGTATAGAAGCCTACGAGCAGTACTTC.

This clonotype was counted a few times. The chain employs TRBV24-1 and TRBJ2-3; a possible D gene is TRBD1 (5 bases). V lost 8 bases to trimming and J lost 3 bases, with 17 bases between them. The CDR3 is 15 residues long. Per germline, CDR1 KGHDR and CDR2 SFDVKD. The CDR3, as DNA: TGTGCCACCAATGACCCAGGGTCCAGGACAGATACGCAGTATTTT. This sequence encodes CATNDPGSRTDTQYF.

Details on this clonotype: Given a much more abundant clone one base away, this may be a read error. CDR3 bases: TGCGCCAGCAGCCAAGAGCCCCAGGCGGGGGGGATCGATGCGCAGTTCTTC. This sequence encodes CASSQEPQAGGIDAQFF. The rearrangement joins TRBV4-3 to TRBJ2-1, with TRBD2 identical over 9 bases. The V gene's germline CDR1 is LGHNA and CDR2 YSLEER. The CDR3 spans 17 residues. V lost 0 bases to trimming and J lost 12 bases; unmatched junction nucleotides: 15.

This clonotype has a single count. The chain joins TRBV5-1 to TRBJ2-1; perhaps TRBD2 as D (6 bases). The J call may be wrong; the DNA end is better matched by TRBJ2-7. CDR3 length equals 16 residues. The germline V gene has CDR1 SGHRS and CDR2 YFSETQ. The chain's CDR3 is CASSPGGVSPYNEQYF. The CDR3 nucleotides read TGCGCCAGCAGCCCTGGAGGGGTAAGCCCCTACAATGAGCAGTACTTC.

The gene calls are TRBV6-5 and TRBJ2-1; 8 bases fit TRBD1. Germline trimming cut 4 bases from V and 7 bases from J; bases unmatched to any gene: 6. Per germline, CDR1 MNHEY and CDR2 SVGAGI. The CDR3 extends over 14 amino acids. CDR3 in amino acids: CASSSRQGWNEQFF. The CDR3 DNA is TGTGCCAGCAGTTCTAGACAGGGGTGGAATGAGCAGTTCTTC.

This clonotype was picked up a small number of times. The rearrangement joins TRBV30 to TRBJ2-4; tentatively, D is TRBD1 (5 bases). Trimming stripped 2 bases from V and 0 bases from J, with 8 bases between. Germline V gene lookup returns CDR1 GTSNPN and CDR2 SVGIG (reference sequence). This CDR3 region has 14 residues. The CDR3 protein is CAWSQGLAKNIQYF. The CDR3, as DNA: TGTGCCTGGAGTCAGGGCCTAGCCAAAAACATTCAGTACTTC.

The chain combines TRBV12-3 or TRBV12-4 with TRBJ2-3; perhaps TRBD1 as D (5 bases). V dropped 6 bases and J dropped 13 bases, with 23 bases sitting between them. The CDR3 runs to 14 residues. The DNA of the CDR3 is TGTGCCAGCAGGGGCAGGGTAAGAGCAGATGTGGAGTATTTT. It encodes CASRGRVRADVEYF.

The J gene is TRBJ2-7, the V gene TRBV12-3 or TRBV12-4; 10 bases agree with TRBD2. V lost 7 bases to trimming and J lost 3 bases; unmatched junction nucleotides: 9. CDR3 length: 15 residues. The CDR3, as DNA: TGTGCCAGCACCCCAGGGGCTAGCGGGGGCTACGAGCAGTACTTC. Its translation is CASTPGASGGYEQYF.

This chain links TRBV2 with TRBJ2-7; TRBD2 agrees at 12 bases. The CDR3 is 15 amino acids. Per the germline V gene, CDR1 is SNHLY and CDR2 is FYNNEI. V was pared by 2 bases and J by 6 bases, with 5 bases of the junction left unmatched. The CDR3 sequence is CASSEQGLAGTEQYF. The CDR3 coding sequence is TGTGCCAGCAGTGAACAAGGACTAGCGGGGACCGAGCAGTACTTC.

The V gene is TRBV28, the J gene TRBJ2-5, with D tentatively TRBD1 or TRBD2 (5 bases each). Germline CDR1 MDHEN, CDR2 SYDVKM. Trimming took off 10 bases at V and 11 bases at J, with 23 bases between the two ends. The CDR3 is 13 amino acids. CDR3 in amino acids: CATTLRGIYEQYF. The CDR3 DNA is TGTGCCACCACCTTGAGGGGCATATATGAGCAGTACTTC.